This T cell receptor (beta chain) was obtained from a study of T cells in Graves' hyperthyroidism and ophthalmopathy. Whole-study results and caveats: Model output signaled ophthalmopathy a median approximately six months ahead of onset. Also found in blood were most expanded thyroid clonotypes above 0.001. Ophthalmopathy stood apart from stable hyperthyroidism in a 13 V-J model.

It was RNA transcripts that yielded the amplified TCR beta CDR3 regions. Primed by the HTBI set, a first-round RT-PCR was run on the TCR CDR3. Each CDR3 protein is one row after TCRdb ran MiXCR on the multiplex PCR reads. The sample contains 540,000 or so distinct CDR3 sequences, approximately 44% of which appear only once. Germline V gene data show CDR1 as PRHDT and CDR2 as FYEKMQ (reference sequence). The CDR3 is 14 amino acids. Trimming shortened V by 2 bases and J by 7 bases, and 12 bases separated the two germline ends. This clonotype was counted at least ten times. Its antigen is unidentified. The rearrangement links TRBV13 to TRBJ1-5; perhaps TRBD1 as D (6 bases). The sequenced sample was peripheral blood or thyroid tissue (not recorded which). This clonotype was sampled from an adult woman with Graves' disease, either hyperthyroidism or ophthalmopathy (not recorded which). The CDR3 reads CASSLKGEGQPQHF. CDR3 bases: TGTGCCAGCAGCTTAAAGGGGGAGGGGCAGCCCCAGCATTTT.